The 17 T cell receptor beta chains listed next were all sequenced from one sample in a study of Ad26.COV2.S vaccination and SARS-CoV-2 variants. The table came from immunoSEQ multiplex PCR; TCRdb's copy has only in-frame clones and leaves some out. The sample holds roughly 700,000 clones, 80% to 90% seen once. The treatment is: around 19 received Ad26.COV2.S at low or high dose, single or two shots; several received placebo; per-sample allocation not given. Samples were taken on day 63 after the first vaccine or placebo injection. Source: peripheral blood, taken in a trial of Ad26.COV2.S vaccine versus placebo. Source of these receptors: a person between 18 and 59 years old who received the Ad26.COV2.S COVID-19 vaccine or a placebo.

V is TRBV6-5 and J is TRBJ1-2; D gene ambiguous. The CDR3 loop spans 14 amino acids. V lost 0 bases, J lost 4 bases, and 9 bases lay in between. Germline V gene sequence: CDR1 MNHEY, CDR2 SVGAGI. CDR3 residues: CASSYSRSVYGYTF. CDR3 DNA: TGTGCCAGCAGTTACTCGAGGTCGGTCTATGGCTACACCTTC.

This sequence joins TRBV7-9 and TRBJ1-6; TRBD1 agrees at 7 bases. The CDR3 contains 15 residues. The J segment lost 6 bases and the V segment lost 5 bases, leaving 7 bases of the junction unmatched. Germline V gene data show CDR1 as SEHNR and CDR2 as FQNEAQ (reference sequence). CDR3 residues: CASSLTGQSNSPLHF. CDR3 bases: TGTGCCAGCAGCCTAACGGGACAGAGTAATTCACCCCTCCACTTT. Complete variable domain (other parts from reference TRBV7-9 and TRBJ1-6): DTGVSQNPRHKITKRGQNVTFRCDPISEHNRLYWYRQTLGQGPEFLTYFQNEAQLEKSRLLSDRFSAERPKGSFSTLEIQRTEQGDSAMYLCASSLTGQSNSPLHFGNGTRLTVT.

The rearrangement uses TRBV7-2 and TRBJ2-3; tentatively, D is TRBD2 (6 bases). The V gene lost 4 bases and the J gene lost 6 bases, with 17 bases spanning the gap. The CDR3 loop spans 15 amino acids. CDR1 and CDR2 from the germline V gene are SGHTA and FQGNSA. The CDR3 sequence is CASSSLAVLGDTQYF. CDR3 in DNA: TGTGCCAGCAGCTCATTAGCGGTCCTGGGTGATACGCAGTATTTT.

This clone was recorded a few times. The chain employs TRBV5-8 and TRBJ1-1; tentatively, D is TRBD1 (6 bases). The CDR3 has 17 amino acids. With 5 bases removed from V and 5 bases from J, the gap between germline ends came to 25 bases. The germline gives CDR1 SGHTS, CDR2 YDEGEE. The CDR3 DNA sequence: TGTGCCAGCAGTTACACCCGGGACACCAGTAGGCGAACTGAAGCTTTCTTT. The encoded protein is CASSYTRDTSRRTEAFF.

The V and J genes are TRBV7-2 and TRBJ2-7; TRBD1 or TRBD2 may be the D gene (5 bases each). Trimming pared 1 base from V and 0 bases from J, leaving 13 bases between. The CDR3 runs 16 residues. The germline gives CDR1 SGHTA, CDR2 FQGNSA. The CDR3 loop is CASSLDRGANSYEQYF. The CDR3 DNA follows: TGTGCCAGCAGCTTAGACAGAGGGGCTAACTCCTACGAGCAGTACTTC.

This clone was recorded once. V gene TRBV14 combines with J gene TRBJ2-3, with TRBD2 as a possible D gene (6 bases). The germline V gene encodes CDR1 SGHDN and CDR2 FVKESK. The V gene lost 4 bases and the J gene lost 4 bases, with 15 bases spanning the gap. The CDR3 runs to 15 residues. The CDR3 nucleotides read TGTGCCAGCAGCCCGTTGGGGGGAGTGGCAGATACGCAGTATTTT. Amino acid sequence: CASSPLGGVADTQYF.

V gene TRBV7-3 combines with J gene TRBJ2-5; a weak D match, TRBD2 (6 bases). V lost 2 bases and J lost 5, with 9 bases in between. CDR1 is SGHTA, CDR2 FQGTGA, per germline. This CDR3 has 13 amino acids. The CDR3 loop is CASSLAGMETQYF. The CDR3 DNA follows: TGTGCCAGCAGCTTAGCGGGGATGGAGACCCAGTACTTC.

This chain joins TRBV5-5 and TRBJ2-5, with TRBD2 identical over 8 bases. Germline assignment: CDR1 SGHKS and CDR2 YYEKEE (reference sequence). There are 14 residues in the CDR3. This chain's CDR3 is CASQQLGLEETQYF. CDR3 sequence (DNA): TGTGCGAGCCAGCAGCTGGGACTAGAAGAGACCCAGTACTTC.

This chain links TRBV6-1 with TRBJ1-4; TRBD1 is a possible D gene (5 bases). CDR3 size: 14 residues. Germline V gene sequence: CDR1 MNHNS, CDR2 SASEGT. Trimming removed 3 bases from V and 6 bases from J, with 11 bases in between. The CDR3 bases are TGTGCCAGCAGTGAGAAGGGGTTAGATGAAAAACTGTTTTTT. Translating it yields CASSEKGLDEKLFF.

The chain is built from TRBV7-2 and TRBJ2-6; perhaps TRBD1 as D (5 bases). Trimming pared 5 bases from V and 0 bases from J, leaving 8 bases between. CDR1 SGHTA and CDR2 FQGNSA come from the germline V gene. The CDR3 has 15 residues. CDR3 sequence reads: CASSLGHSGANVLTF. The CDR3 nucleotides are TGTGCCAGCAGCCTCGGACACTCTGGGGCCAACGTCCTGACTTTC.

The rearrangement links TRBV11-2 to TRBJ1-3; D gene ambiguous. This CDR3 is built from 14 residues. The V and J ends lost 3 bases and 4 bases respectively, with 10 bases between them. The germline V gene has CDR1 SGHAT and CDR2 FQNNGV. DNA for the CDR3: TGTGCCAGCAGCTTCTCGGCGGGGGGAAACACCATATATTTT. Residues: CASSFSAGGNTIYF. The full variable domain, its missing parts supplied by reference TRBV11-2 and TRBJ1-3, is EAGVAQSPRYKIIEKRQSVAFWCNPISGHATLYWYQQILGQGPKLLIQFQNNGVVDDSQLPKDRFSAERLKGVDSTLKIQPAKLEDSAVYLCASSFSAGGNTIYFGEGSWLTVV.

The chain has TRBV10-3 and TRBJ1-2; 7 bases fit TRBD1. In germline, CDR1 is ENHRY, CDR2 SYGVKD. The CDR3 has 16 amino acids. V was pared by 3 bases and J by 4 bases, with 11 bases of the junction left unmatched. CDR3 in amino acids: CAISDSTRGDGYGYTF. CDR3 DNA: TGTGCCATCAGTGACTCGACCAGGGGGGATGGCTATGGCTACACCTTC.

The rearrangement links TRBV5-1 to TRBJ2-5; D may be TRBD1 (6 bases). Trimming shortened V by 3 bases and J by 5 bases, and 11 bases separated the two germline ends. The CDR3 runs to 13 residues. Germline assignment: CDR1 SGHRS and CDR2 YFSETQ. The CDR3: CASSSGTLETQYF. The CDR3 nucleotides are TGCGCCAGCAGCTCCGGGACATTGGAGACCCAGTACTTC.

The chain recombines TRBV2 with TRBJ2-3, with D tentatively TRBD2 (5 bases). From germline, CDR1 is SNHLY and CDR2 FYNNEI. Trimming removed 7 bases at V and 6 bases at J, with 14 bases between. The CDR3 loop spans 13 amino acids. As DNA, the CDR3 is TGTGCCAGCACAGCGGCCTGGGTGGATACGCAGTATTTT. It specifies CASTAAWVDTQYF.

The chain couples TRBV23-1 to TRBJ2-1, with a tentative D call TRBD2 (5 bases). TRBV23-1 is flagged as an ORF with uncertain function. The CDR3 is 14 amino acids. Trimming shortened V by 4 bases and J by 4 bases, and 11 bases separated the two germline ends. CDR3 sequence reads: CASSRGPDYNEQFF. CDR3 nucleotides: TGCGCCAGCAGTCGAGGGCCCGATTACAATGAGCAGTTCTTC.

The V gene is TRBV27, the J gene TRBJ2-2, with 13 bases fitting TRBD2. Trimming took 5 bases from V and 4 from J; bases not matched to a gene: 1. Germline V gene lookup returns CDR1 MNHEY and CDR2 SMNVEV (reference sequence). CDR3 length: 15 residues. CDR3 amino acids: CASSGTSGVTGELFF. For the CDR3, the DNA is TGTGCCAGCAGTGGGACTAGCGGGGTCACCGGGGAGCTGTTTTTT.

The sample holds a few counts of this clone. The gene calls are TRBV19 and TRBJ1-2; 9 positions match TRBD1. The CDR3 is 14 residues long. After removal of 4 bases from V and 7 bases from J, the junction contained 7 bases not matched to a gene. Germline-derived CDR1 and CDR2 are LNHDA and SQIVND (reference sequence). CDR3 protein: CASSSGTGMVGYTF. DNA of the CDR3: TGTGCCAGTAGTAGCGGGACAGGGATGGTTGGCTACACCTTC.